A selection of T cell receptor beta chains follows, all from one sample in a study of blood T cell repertoires in COVID-19. Sequencing was performed with immunoSEQ multiplex PCR; in TCRdb, only in-frame clones are kept and a portion is missing. This sample yields about 380,000 clones, of which 81% are seen a single time; 0.85% to 1.3% belongs to the top ten. The sample consisted of peripheral blood. Receptors were obtained from a human donor with acute or convalescent COVID-19. The donor label of this sample is uncertain. CDR3s include the opening cysteine and the closing phenylalanine or tryptophan. D genes are given only for firm matches. Some rows have no size entry. The others give once, few or many, or a class for an expanded clone.

j_gene: TRBJ1-2; d_gene: TRBD1; v_gene: TRBV10-3; abundance: -; CDR3aa: CAIRKTGGDGYTF; CDR3nt: TGTGCCATCAGAAAGACAGGGGGAGATGGCTACACCTTC
j_gene: TRBJ1-1; d_gene: -; v_gene: TRBV23-1; abundance: -; CDR3aa: CASPPGNTEAFF; CDR3nt: TGCGCCAGCCCCCCGGGGAACACTGAAGCTTTCTTT
j_gene: TRBJ2-2; d_gene: TRBD1; v_gene: TRBV19; abundance: -; CDR3aa: CASSISSRSRGRIGELFF; CDR3nt: TGTGCCAGTAGTATATCATCTCGGAGCAGGGGGCGTATCGGGGAGCTGTTTTTT
j_gene: TRBJ2-1; d_gene: TRBD1; v_gene: TRBV6-6; abundance: few; CDR3aa: CASSSPRTGYNEQFF; CDR3nt: TGTGCCAGCAGTTCCCCGCGGACAGGTTACAATGAGCAGTTCTTC
j_gene: TRBJ2-7; d_gene: -; v_gene: TRBV25-1; abundance: -; CDR3aa: CASSEPGLEGRYEQYF; CDR3nt: TGTGCCAGCAGTGAGCCGGGACTTGAGGGGCGCTACGAGCAGTACTTC
j_gene: TRBJ2-3; d_gene: TRBD2; v_gene: TRBV2; abundance: -; CDR3aa: CASSETSGGLTDTQYF; CDR3nt: TGTGCCAGCAGTGAGACTAGCGGGGGTTTGACAGATACGCAGTATTTT
j_gene: TRBJ1-1; d_gene: -; v_gene: TRBV5-6; abundance: -; CDR3aa: CASRRGPLSMNTEAFF; CDR3nt: TGTGCCAGTAGGCGGGGCCCCCTCTCTATGAACACTGAAGCTTTCTTT
j_gene: TRBJ1-5; d_gene: -; v_gene: TRBV3-1/TRBV3-2; abundance: -; CDR3aa: CASSDSAFNQPQHF; CDR3nt: TGTGCCAGCAGCGACAGCGCTTTCAATCAGCCCCAGCATTTT
j_gene: TRBJ1-4; d_gene: -; v_gene: TRBV19; abundance: -; CDR3aa: CASSINAGRGYNEKLFF; CDR3nt: TGTGCCAGTAGTATCAACGCCGGCCGGGGATATAATGAAAAACTGTTTTTT
j_gene: TRBJ1-2; d_gene: TRBD1; v_gene: TRBV4-2; abundance: -; CDR3aa: CASSQGGSDRGYGYTF; CDR3nt: TGTGCCAGCAGCCAAGGAGGCAGCGACAGGGGCTATGGCTACACCTTC
j_gene: TRBJ2-3; d_gene: TRBD1; v_gene: TRBV2; abundance: -; CDR3aa: CASSVGGSTDTQYF; CDR3nt: TGTGCCAGCAGTGTAGGGGGCTCTACAGATACGCAGTATTTT
j_gene: TRBJ2-7; d_gene: TRBD1; v_gene: TRBV7-8; abundance: -; CDR3aa: CASSSGTGGNEQCF; CDR3nt: TGTGCCAGCAGCTCTGGGACAGGGGGCAACGAGCAGTGCTTC
j_gene: TRBJ2-1; d_gene: TRBD2; v_gene: TRBV2; abundance: -; CDR3aa: CASKRETTYNEQFF; CDR3nt: TGTGCCAGCAAGCGGGAGACTACCTACAATGAGCAGTTCTTC
j_gene: TRBJ1-1; d_gene: -; v_gene: TRBV5-1; abundance: -; CDR3aa: CASSIGHRNTEAFF; CDR3nt: TGCGCCAGCAGCATCGGACACCGGAACACTGAAGCTTTCTTT
j_gene: TRBJ1-5; d_gene: TRBD1; v_gene: TRBV5-6; abundance: -; CDR3aa: CASSLGDRGGFKPQHF; CDR3nt: TGTGCCAGCAGCTTGGGGGACAGGGGCGGTTTCAAGCCCCAGCATTTT
j_gene: TRBJ2-3; d_gene: TRBD2; v_gene: TRBV5-1; abundance: -; CDR3aa: CASSLSRGGRGTDTQYF; CDR3nt: TGCGCCAGCAGCTTGTCGCGGGGGGGCCGGGGCACAGATACGCAGTATTTT
j_gene: TRBJ1-1; d_gene: -; v_gene: TRBV10-3; abundance: few; CDR3aa: CAIKTDWNTEAFF; CDR3nt: TGTGCCATTAAGACAGACTGGAACACTGAAGCTTTCTTT
j_gene: TRBJ2-1; d_gene: -; v_gene: TRBV19; abundance: -; CDR3aa: CASSIVNRRNEQFF; CDR3nt: TGTGCCAGTAGTATAGTTAACAGGCGAAATGAGCAGTTCTTC
j_gene: TRBJ1-2; d_gene: TRBD1; v_gene: TRBV6-5; abundance: -; CDR3aa: CAIGGEGTGDGYTF; CDR3nt: TGTGCCATCGGGGGAGAAGGGACAGGGGATGGCTACACCTTC
j_gene: TRBJ1-5; d_gene: TRBD1; v_gene: TRBV18; abundance: -; CDR3aa: CASSLATGGTNQPQHF; CDR3nt: TGTGCCAGCTCACTTGCGACAGGGGGTACGAATCAGCCCCAGCATTTT
j_gene: TRBJ2-1; d_gene: -; v_gene: TRBV3-1/TRBV3-2; abundance: -; CDR3aa: CASSQPLGHSYNEQFF; CDR3nt: TGTGCCAGCAGCCAGCCCCTAGGTCACTCCTACAATGAGCAGTTCTTC
j_gene: TRBJ2-5; d_gene: -; v_gene: TRBV30; abundance: -; CDR3aa: CAWSSGDETQYF; CDR3nt: TGTGCCTGGAGTTCCGGGGATGAGACCCAGTACTTC
j_gene: TRBJ2-2; d_gene: TRBD2; v_gene: TRBV6-5; abundance: -; CDR3aa: CASGKAGANTGELFF; CDR3nt: TGTGCCAGTGGGAAGGCGGGAGCGAACACCGGGGAGCTGTTTTTT
j_gene: TRBJ1-1; d_gene: TRBD1; v_gene: TRBV28; abundance: -; CDR3aa: CASSLGATGLGEAFF; CDR3nt: TGTGCCAGCAGTTTAGGGGCGACAGGGTTAGGTGAAGCTTTCTTT
j_gene: TRBJ2-1; d_gene: TRBD1; v_gene: TRBV5-4; abundance: once; CDR3aa: CASSPGQGFEQFF; CDR3nt: TGTGCCAGCAGCCCAGGACAGGGGTTTGAGCAGTTCTTC
j_gene: TRBJ1-1; d_gene: TRBD1; v_gene: TRBV13; abundance: -; CDR3aa: CASSPRQGSAEAFF; CDR3nt: TGTGCCAGCAGCCCCAGACAGGGTTCGGCTGAAGCTTTCTTT
j_gene: TRBJ2-7; d_gene: TRBD1; v_gene: TRBV30; abundance: -; CDR3aa: CAWDRDRDYEQYF; CDR3nt: TGTGCCTGGGACAGAGACAGGGACTACGAGCAGTACTTC
j_gene: TRBJ2-5; d_gene: -; v_gene: TRBV7-2; abundance: -; CDR3aa: CASSDRFFQETQYF; CDR3nt: TGTGCCAGCAGCGACAGGTTTTTCCAAGAGACCCAGTACTTC
j_gene: TRBJ2-7; d_gene: TRBD1; v_gene: TRBV10-3; abundance: -; CDR3aa: CAISPGQGDEQYF; CDR3nt: TGTGCCATCAGTCCAGGACAGGGGGACGAGCAGTACTTC
j_gene: TRBJ1-3; d_gene: -; v_gene: TRBV2; abundance: -; CDR3aa: CASPKLSGNTIYF; CDR3nt: TGTGCCAGCCCGAAACTCTCTGGAAACACCATATATTTT
j_gene: TRBJ1-2; d_gene: -; v_gene: TRBV11-2; abundance: -; CDR3aa: CASSPTLNYGYTF; CDR3nt: TGTGCCAGCAGCCCCACATTGAACTATGGCTACACCTTC
j_gene: TRBJ2-3; d_gene: TRBD1; v_gene: TRBV11-1; abundance: -; CDR3aa: CASSSRDRRTDTQYF; CDR3nt: TGTGCCAGCAGCTCCCGGGACAGGCGCACAGATACGCAGTATTTT
j_gene: TRBJ2-4; d_gene: TRBD2; v_gene: TRBV7-2; abundance: -; CDR3aa: CASSLLAGAKNIQYF; CDR3nt: TGTGCCAGCAGCTTACTAGCGGGAGCCAAAAACATTCAGTACTTC
j_gene: TRBJ1-5; d_gene: -; v_gene: TRBV7-8; abundance: -; CDR3aa: CASSLSTGRYQPQHF; CDR3nt: TGTGCCAGCAGCCTATCGACGGGGAGGTATCAGCCCCAGCATTTT
j_gene: TRBJ1-6; d_gene: -; v_gene: TRBV19; abundance: -; CDR3aa: CASSGPQNMGWDSPLHF; CDR3nt: TGTGCCAGTAGTGGCCCTCAAAATATGGGCTGGGATTCACCCCTCCACTTT
j_gene: TRBJ2-7; d_gene: TRBD1; v_gene: TRBV11-2; abundance: -; CDR3aa: CASSWDSLYEQYF; CDR3nt: TGTGCCAGCAGCTGGGACAGTCTTTACGAGCAGTACTTC
j_gene: TRBJ2-2; d_gene: -; v_gene: TRBV5-1; abundance: -; CDR3aa: CASSSRAGNTGELFF; CDR3nt: TGCGCCAGCAGCTCGCGTGCGGGGAACACCGGGGAGCTGTTTTTT